The TCR beta chain described here comes from a study of a mutant IDH1 vaccine in newly diagnosed glioma (dated by TCRdb to the early 2020s). Study-level background: Across visits V03 through V10, patients got a total of eight vaccinations, given in weeks 1, 3, 5, 7, 11, 15, 19 and 23. Vaccination started 4-6 weeks after radiotherapy alone, or was given together with temozolomide cycles in the groups whose treatment included chemotherapy. The approximately 30 treated patients were roughly 62% male and roughly 40% female, with a mean age of approximately 38 years. Before enrollment, most patients had been given radiochemotherapy with temozolomide as standard therapy, while the rest had received either radiotherapy alone or temozolomide alone. Peripheral blood samples were drawn at six visits, namely V03 (baseline), V05, V07, V10, V12 and V13. Longitudinal TCRB deep sequencing was performed for around 23 treated patients wherever samples were available for exploratory analyses. The paper as a whole reports these results and caveats: Immune responses induced by the vaccine were seen in roughly 95% of patients across multiple MHC alleles. The authors stated that sample limitations prevented analyses of patient blood samples from being reproduced. Pseudoprogression seemed to be unrelated to changes in the top peripheral T cell clonotypes found by TCRB sequencing. Availability determined which PBMC samples were chosen for TCRB deep sequencing.

CDR1 SNHLY and CDR2 FYNNEI were looked up in the germline V gene. V is pared back by 6 bases and J by 0 bases, with 14 bases lying between the germline termini. The CDR3 contains 15 residues, cysteine and phenylalanine counted. Just CDR3 DNA is preserved here, 45 bases in frame from base 1. Library method: the immunoSEQ multiplex PCR assay. The hsTCRB Kit was used according to the manufacturer's protocol to amplify rearranged TCR beta chain sequences. An Illumina MiSeq was used to sequence the TCRB libraries. The source study handled its data this way. Demultiplexing, trimming and gene mapping were performed with the kit vendor's proprietary platform. In TCRdb, the immuneACCESS table is reduced to in-frame sequences with V and J assigned. These tables do not hold every clone; where another copy was compared, an unresolved V gene accounts for under half, and the others remain unexplained. Clone size and the V and J calls come from that table; the DNA yielded D and trimming. In this sample the table shows about 38,000 clones, roughly 81% of which occur a single time. Together, the top ten hold about 5.5% of the sample.

This specimen's time point label, per the study, means: week 23, last vaccination. Every vaccine dose consisted of 300 ug of a 20-mer mutant IDH1 peptide in Montanide, administered subcutaneously together with topical imiquimod. All donors had newly diagnosed IDH1-mutant astrocytomas of WHO grade 3 or 4 that showed loss of nuclear ATRX. The samples were drawn from NOA16, a multicentre, single-arm, open-label phase I trial in Germany that tested a mutant IDH1 peptide vaccine in humans for the first time. Genomic DNA for TCRB sequencing was extracted from EDTA blood using the DNeasy Blood and Tissue Kit. Of note for this clone: Its binding antigen is unknown. Nothing much larger sits one base from this clone, and base qualities are not available.

The origin of this receptor is a man aged 40-50 years with glioma. Sequencing was performed on PBMCs, taken from a glioma patient whose treatment included an IDH1 peptide vaccine. The rearrangement joined TRBV2 to TRBJ1-2, with no D gene named confidently. The CDR3 in this case is CASSQVRGTNYGYTF. The DNA is TGTGCCAGCAGCCAGGTCCGGGGAACTAACTATGGCTACACCTTC.